Reported below is one T cell receptor (beta chain). Its antigen is not known. The same CDR3 is also encoded by other DNA sequences in this sample. This sample was included in a study of beta chain features in type 1 diabetes. Isolated RNA was reverse transcribed in full, so expressed TCRB transcripts were sequenced. Sequenced naive, central memory and regulatory T cell samples produced an average of around 3.5 million reads. Profiling relied on immunoSEQ multiplex PCR, and the TCRdb table lists in-frame clones only, not all of them. The sample contains around 250,000 clones, about 13% of which appear only once. Isolation of CD4+ naive, central memory, regulatory and stem cell-like memory cells was achieved by sorting via CD45RO/CCR7/CD25/CD127/CD95/CD27. The ends lost 0 bases at V and 4 bases at J; junction bases unmatched: 1. The CDR3 runs 14 residues. The germline gives CDR1 SGDLS, CDR2 YYNGEE. The study's findings and limits: Moderately but significantly shorter TCRB CDR3s were found in Type 1 diabetes patients in all four CD4+ subsets. Sequencing from cDNA could over-represent high-TCR-expressing cells.

The genes are TRBV9 and TRBJ1-5; TRBD1 matches at 7 bases. Sequencing used naive CD4+ T cells from blood. This sequence was found in a man between 25 and 39 years old with type 1 diabetes. Here the CDR3 DNA reads TGTGCCAGCAGCGTAGCAGGGGGGAATCAGCCCCAGCATTTT. This codes for CASSVAGGNQPQHF. The whole variable domain, remainder taken from reference TRBV9 and TRBJ1-5, is DSGVTQTPKHLITATGQRVTLRCSPRSGDLSVYWYQQSLDQGLQFLIQYYNGEERAKGNILERFSAQQFPDLHSELNLSSLELGDSALYFCASSVAGGNQPQHFGDGTRLSIL.